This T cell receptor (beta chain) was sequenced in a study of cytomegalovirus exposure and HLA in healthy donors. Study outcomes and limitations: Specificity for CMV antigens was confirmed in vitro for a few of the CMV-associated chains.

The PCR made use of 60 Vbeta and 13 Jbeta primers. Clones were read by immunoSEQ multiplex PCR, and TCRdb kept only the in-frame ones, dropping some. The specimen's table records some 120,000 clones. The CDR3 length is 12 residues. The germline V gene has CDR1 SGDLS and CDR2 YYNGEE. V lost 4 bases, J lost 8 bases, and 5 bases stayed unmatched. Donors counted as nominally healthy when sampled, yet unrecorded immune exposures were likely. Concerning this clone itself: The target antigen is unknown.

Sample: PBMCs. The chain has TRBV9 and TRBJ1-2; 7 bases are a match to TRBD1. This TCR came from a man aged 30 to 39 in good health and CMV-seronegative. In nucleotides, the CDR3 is TGTGCCAGCAGCTCCGCAGGGGGAGGCTACACCTTC. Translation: CASSSAGGGYTF.